This T cell receptor (beta chain) comes out of a study of CD8 T cells in Susac syndrome. Across the whole study: Blood was drawn from Susac syndrome patients while they were therapy-naive, on corticosteroids, or on intravenous immunoglobulin alone.

cDNA came from roughly 0.53 to 1 ug RNA primed by random hexamers. Across 54 Vbeta and 13 Jbeta, TCR beta CDR3 was amplified with immunoSEQ multiplex PCR. MiXCR, applied by TCRdb to the immunoSEQ multiplex PCR reads, yields one record per CDR3 protein. The data contain nearly 25,000 distinct CDR3 sequences, 93% of them singletons. This CDR3 region has 16 residues. With V trimmed by 6 bases and J by 0 bases, 5 bases remained unmatched. All included Susac syndrome patients satisfied recently defined diagnostic criteria for definite or probable disease. This chain connects TRBV12-3 or TRBV12-4 to TRBJ2-1; 10 positions match TRBD2. This TCR was recovered from a human donor with Susac syndrome. Material: CD8+ T cells from PBMCs. Here the CDR3 reads CASRPSGGLSYNEQFF. For the CDR3, the DNA is TGTGCCAGCAGGCCTAGCGGGGGCCTCTCCTACAATGAGCAGTTCTTC.